This passage covers 18 T cell receptor beta chains from one sample sequenced in a study of CD8 T cells in Susac syndrome. An amount of RNA that ranged from 0.5 to 1 ug was reverse transcribed with random hexamers. MiXCR, run by TCRdb on the immunoSEQ multiplex PCR reads, gives a single entry per CDR3 protein. The data contain hundreds of thousands of distinct CDR3 sequences, more than 80% of them singletons. Sequenced material: CD8+ T cells from PBMCs. The receptor set was obtained from a human donor with multiple sclerosis.

The rearrangement links TRBV5-6 to TRBJ2-3; the match to TRBD1 covers 10 bases. CDR3 length equals 14 residues. The ends lost 9 bases at V and 3 bases at J; junction bases unmatched: 7. Germline loops: CDR1 SGHDT, CDR2 YYEEEE. CDR3 in DNA: TGTGCCACCATGACAGGGGGCTCGACAGATACGCAGTATTTT. It codes for CATMTGGSTDTQYF.

The gene calls are TRBV7-6 and TRBJ2-2; 8 bases match TRBD1. The CDR3 totals 15 residues. Germline V CDR1 and CDR2: SGHVS, FNYEAQ. With V trimmed by 5 bases and J by 7 bases, 9 bases remained unmatched. CDR3 in DNA: TGTGCCAGCAGCGTCACAGGGGGAAGTCACGGGGAGCTGTTTTTT. Translated: CASSVTGGSHGELFF.

The chain employs TRBV28 and TRBJ2-1; 9 bases match TRBD2. Unmatched junction bases numbered 7, after V lost 9 bases and J lost 4 bases. This CDR3 region has 14 residues. CDR1 and CDR2 from the germline V gene are MDHEN and SYDVKM. DNA for the CDR3: TGTGCCAGTAAAGGACTAGCGTTTTACAATGAGCAGTTCTTC. This encodes CASKGLAFYNEQFF. The complete variable domain, with remaining parts taken from reference TRBV28 and TRBJ2-1, reads DVKVTQSSRYLVKRTGEKVFLECVQDMDHENMFWYRQDPGLGLRLIYFSYDVKMKEKGDIPEGYSVSREKKERFSLILESASTNQTSMYLCASKGLAFYNEQFFGPGTRLTVL.

CDR3 sequence: CASSIGGVITEAFF. CDR3 bases: TGTGCCAGTAGTATTGGGGGCGTAATCACTGAAGCTTTCTTT. This sequence joins TRBV19 and TRBJ1-1; D possibly corresponds to TRBD1 (6 bases). Germline values: CDR1 LNHDA, CDR2 SQIVND (reference sequence). V was trimmed by 3 bases and J by 4 bases, leaving 12 bases between them. The length of the CDR3 is 14 residues.

This chain uses TRBV4-1 with TRBJ2-7; D is possibly TRBD1 (6 bases). The CDR3 is made up of 13 amino acids. The V end was cut by 5 bases, the J end by 3 bases, with 11 bases between. From germline, CDR1 is MGHRA and CDR2 YSYEKL. Here the CDR3 reads CASSEGEHYEQYF. The CDR3 coding sequence is TGCGCCAGCAGCGAGGGGGAGCACTACGAGCAGTACTTC.

The chain's CDR3 is CAISDGTGNTDTQYF. The CDR3 DNA is TGTGCCATCAGTGACGGAACGGGCAACACAGATACGCAGTATTTT. The chain is built from TRBV10-3 and TRBJ2-3; unclear D gene. The CDR3 covers 15 residues. V lost 3 bases and J 2 bases, leaving 12 bases between the germline ends. Looked up from germline, CDR1 is ENHRY and CDR2 is SYGVKD.

The rearrangement uses TRBV10-3 and TRBJ2-2; 8 nucleotides align to TRBD2. The V segment lost 4 bases and the J segment 2 bases; nucleotides outside the gene matches: 15. Germline assignment: CDR1 ENHRY and CDR2 SYGVKD. The CDR3 is made up of 19 amino acids. CDR3 protein: CAISAAGLESRSNTGELFF. CDR3 DNA: TGTGCCATCAGTGCTGCGGGACTAGAATCGAGGTCAAACACCGGGGAGCTGTTTTTT.

The chain joins TRBV27 to TRBJ1-4; maybe TRBD1 (5 bases). The germline CDR1 and CDR2 sequences are MNHEY and SMNVEV (reference sequence). The CDR3 spans 17 residues. Trimming cost V 3 bases and J 4 bases, with 18 bases left between them. CDR3 sequence reads: CASSLGSAGPNNEKLFF. In DNA, the CDR3 is TGTGCCAGCAGTTTGGGCTCGGCAGGGCCCAATAATGAAAAACTGTTTTTT.

This chain links TRBV27 with TRBJ2-7, with 7 nucleotides matching TRBD2. V was pared by 6 bases and J by 2 bases, with 10 bases of the junction left unmatched. CDR1 and CDR2 from the germline V gene are MNHEY and SMNVEV (reference sequence). The length of the CDR3 is 15 residues. The CDR3 sequence is CASSSWGEGTYEQYF. The CDR3 DNA reads TGTGCCAGCAGCTCGTGGGGGGAGGGAACCTACGAGCAGTACTTC.

This clonotype has just one count. This rearrangement joins TRBV30 to TRBJ2-1; D possibly corresponds to TRBD2 (5 bases). This CDR3 is built from 14 residues. The V end lost 0 bases, the J end lost 4 bases, and 10 bases lay between the germline ends. Germline loops: CDR1 GTSNPN, CDR2 SVGIG (reference sequence). CDR3 residues: CAWSVGGPYNEQFF. The CDR3 nucleotides are TGTGCCTGGAGTGTCGGCGGGCCGTACAATGAGCAGTTCTTC. Based on the CDR3 plus reference TRBV30 and TRBJ2-1, the full variable domain is SQTIHQWPATLVQPVGSPLSLECTVEGTSNPNLYWYRQAAGRGLQLLFYSVGIGQISSEVPQNLSASRPQDRQFILSSKKLLLSDSGFYLCAWSVGGPYNEQFFGPGTRLTVL.

The chain links TRBV28 to TRBJ2-7; 14 bases fit TRBD2. V lost 4 bases, J lost 0 bases, and 11 bases stayed unmatched. This CDR3 comprises 19 residues. From germline, CDR1 is MDHEN and CDR2 SYDVKM. DNA for the CDR3: TGTGCCAGCAGTTCCCCGGGACTAGCGGGAGTGGGCCTCTCCTACGAGCAGTACTTC. Amino acids: CASSSPGLAGVGLSYEQYF.

The V gene is TRBV30, the J gene TRBJ2-1, with D possibly matching TRBD2 (5 bases). Deletions cut 5 bases from V and 6 bases from J, with 14 bases between. The germline CDR1 and CDR2 sequences are GTSNPN and SVGIG (reference sequence). The CDR3 totals 13 residues. CDR3 region: CAWGEGWINEQFF. Here the CDR3 DNA reads TGTGCCTGGGGTGAGGGTTGGATCAATGAGCAGTTCTTC.

The chain links TRBV28 to TRBJ1-2; D is possibly TRBD1 (5 bases). The V gene lost 1 base and the J gene lost 5 bases, with 20 bases spanning the gap. CDR1 and CDR2 from the germline V gene are MDHEN and SYDVKM. This CDR3 has 17 amino acids. CDR3 DNA sequence: TGTGCCAGCAGTTTATACTCCCCCCAGGGCGAGAAGTATGGCTACACCTTC. Protein product: CASSLYSPQGEKYGYTF.

V is TRBV27 and J is TRBJ1-1; maybe TRBD1 (6 bases). Per the germline V gene, CDR1 is MNHEY and CDR2 is SMNVEV (reference sequence). The CDR3 is 16 residues long. The V and J ends lost 5 bases and 0 bases respectively, with 16 bases between them. CDR3 region: CASSVGQFPMNTEAFF. CDR3 bases: TGTGCCAGCAGTGTAGGACAGTTTCCAATGAACACTGAAGCTTTCTTT.

This clonotype was detected only a few times. The rearrangement joins TRBV4-1 to TRBJ2-1; the D gene is possibly TRBD2 (6 bases). CDR3 size: 16 residues. V was trimmed by 1 base and J by 2 bases, leaving 12 bases between them. Per germline, CDR1 MGHRA and CDR2 YSYEKL. CDR3: CASSQVYPGAYNEQFF. The CDR3 bases are TGCGCCAGCAGCCAAGTCTATCCGGGAGCCTACAATGAGCAGTTCTTC.

The J gene is TRBJ1-1, the V gene TRBV27; the D gene is possibly TRBD1 (6 bases). Trimming removed 3 bases from V and 2 bases from J, with 10 bases in between. The CDR3 extends over 14 amino acids. The germline V gene encodes CDR1 MNHEY and CDR2 SMNVEV (reference sequence). The CDR3 nucleotides are TGTGCCAGCAGTTTTATAGGGGGTAACACTGAAGCTTTCTTT. This encodes CASSFIGGNTEAFF.

V and J are TRBV4-2 and TRBJ1-1; TRBD1 matches at 9 bases. Trimming removed 0 bases from V and 5 bases from J; junction bases left unmatched: 4. The CDR3 is 15 amino acids. Germline V CDR1 and CDR2: LGHNA, YNFKEQ. CDR3: CASSQEGQGRTEAFF. CDR3 in DNA: TGTGCCAGCAGCCAAGAGGGACAGGGTCGGACTGAAGCTTTCTTT.

The chain recombines TRBV14 with TRBJ2-7, with TRBD2 matching over 9 bases. This CDR3 has 14 amino acids. Germline lookup yields CDR1 SGHDN and CDR2 FVKESK. With 2 bases clipped from V and 6 bases from J, the junction kept 5 bases outside the gene matches. CDR3 protein: CASSQLAGGPEQYF. CDR3 DNA: TGTGCCAGCAGCCAATTGGCGGGAGGGCCCGAGCAGTACTTC.